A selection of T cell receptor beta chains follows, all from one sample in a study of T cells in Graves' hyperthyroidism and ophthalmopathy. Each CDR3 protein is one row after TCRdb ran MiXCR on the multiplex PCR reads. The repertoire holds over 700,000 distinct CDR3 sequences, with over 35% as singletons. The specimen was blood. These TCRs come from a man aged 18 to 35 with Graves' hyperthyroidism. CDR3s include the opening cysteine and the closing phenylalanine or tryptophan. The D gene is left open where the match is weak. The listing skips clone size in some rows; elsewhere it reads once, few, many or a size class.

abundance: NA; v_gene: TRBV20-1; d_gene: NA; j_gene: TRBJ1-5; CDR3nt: TGCAGTGCTAGAGACCCTCATAGCAATCAGCCCCAGCATTTT; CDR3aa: CSARDPHSNQPQHF
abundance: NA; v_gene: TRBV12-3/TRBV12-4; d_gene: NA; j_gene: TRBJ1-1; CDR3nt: TGTGCCAGCAACGGGCAAACTGACACTGAAGCTTTCTTT; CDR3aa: CASNGQTDTEAFF
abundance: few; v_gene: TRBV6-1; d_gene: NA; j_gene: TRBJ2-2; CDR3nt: TGTGCCAGCAGTTACCTTAAGCACGGGGAGCTGTTTTTT; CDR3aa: CASSYLKHGELFF
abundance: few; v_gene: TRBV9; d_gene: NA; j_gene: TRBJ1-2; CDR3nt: TGTGCCAGCAGCCAAAGCCGGGACACCAACTCCTATGGCTACACCTTC; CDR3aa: CASSQSRDTNSYGYTF
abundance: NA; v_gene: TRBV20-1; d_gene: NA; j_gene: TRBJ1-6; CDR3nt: TGCAGTGTTCAGACTTACAACATGGATAATTCACCCCTCCACTTT; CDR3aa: CSVQTYNMDNSPLHF
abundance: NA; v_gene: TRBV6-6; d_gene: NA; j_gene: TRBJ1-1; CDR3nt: TGTGCCAGCAGCTCCAGGTGGGGCGCTGAAGCTTTCTTT; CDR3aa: CASSSRWGAEAFF
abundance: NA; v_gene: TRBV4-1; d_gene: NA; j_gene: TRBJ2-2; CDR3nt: TGCGCCGGCAGCACAAAAAGGGGTCGGACCGGGGAGCTGTTTTTT; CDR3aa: CAGSTKRGRTGELFF
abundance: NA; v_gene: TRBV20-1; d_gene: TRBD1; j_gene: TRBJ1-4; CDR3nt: TGCAGTGCTAGAGATTCGCCGGGACAGATGACAGGAAAACTGTTTTTT; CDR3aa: CSARDSPGQMTGKLFF
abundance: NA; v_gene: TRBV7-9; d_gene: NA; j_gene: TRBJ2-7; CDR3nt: TGTGCCAGCAGCTTAGAGGGGGGGGTCTCCTACGAGCAGTGCTTC; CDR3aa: CASSLEGGVSYEQCF
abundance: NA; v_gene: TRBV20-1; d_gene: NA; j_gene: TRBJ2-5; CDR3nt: TGCAGTGCTAGAGGGGGGTTTGCAGAGACCCAGTACTTC; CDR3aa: CSARGGFAETQYF
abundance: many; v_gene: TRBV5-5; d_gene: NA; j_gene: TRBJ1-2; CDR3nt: TGTGCCAGCAGCTCGGACAGCAGATATGGCTACACCTTC; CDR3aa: CASSSDSRYGYTF
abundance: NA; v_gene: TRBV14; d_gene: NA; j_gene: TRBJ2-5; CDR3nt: TGTGCCAGCAGCCAAATTGGGGAGAGGACCCAGTACTTC; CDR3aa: CASSQIGERTQYF
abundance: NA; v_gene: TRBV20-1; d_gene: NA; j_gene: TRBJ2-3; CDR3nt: TGCAGTGCGGTTGACACCTTCCGGACAGATACGCAGTATTTT; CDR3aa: CSAVDTFRTDTQYF
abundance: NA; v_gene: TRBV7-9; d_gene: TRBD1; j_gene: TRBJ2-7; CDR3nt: TGTGCCAGCAGCGGGGACAGGGGGTATAGCGAGCAGTACTTC; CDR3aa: CASSGDRGYSEQYF
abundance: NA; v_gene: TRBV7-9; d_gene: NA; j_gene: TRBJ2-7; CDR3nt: TGTGCCAGCAGCGCCAAGGCCGGGACCATCTACGAGCAGTACTTC; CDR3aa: CASSAKAGTIYEQYF
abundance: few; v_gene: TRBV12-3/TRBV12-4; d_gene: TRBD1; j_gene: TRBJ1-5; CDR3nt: TGTGCCAGCAGAGGACAGGGGGCAAGTCAGCCCCAGCATTTT; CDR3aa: CASRGQGASQPQHF
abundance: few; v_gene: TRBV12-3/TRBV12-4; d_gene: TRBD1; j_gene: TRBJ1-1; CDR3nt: TGTGCCAGCAGTGAACAGGGGGCCGACACTGAAGCTTTCTTT; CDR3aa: CASSEQGADTEAFF
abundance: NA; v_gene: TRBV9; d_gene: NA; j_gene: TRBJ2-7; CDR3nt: TGTGCCAGCAGCACGGGACCGGGATTAAGATCCTACGAGCAGTACTTC; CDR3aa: CASSTGPGLRSYEQYF
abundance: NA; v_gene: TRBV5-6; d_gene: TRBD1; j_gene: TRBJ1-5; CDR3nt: TGTGCCAGCAGCTCGGGACAGGGGGCTCAGCAGCCCCAGCATTTT; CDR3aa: CASSSGQGAQQPQHF
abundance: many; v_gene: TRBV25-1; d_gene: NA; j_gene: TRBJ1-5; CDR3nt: TGTGCCAGCAGCGTATTGGGGCCGGGAGGAGGCAATCAGCCCCAGCATTTT; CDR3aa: CASSVLGPGGGNQPQHF